These 20 T cell receptor beta chains share one sample of origin, sequenced in a study of T cell repertoires in cytomegalovirus infection. From the reads, TCRdb called clonotypes with MiXCR, one entry per CDR3 protein. Counted here are roughly 220,000 distinct CDR3 sequences, about 40% occurring once; the ten biggest clones make up approximately 60%. Antigens for these TCRs are unknown. The material was CD8+ T cells from cultured PBMCs, obtained from culture after CMV antigen stimulation. These receptor sequences come from a human donor in good health (CMV status not recorded). Some clones in this sample may be carry-over from other donors' samples.

CDR3 amino acids: CASSEREGATEAFF. The CDR3 DNA sequence: TGTGCCAGCAGTGAACGAGAGGGGGCCACTGAAGCTTTCTTT. The chain carries TRBV25-1 and TRBJ1-1, with 7 nucleotides matching TRBD1. CDR1 MGHDK and CDR2 SYGVNS come from the germline V gene. CDR3 length equals 14 residues. Losses at the gene ends were 2 bases for V and 4 bases for J; bases not matched to a gene: 4.

This sequence joins TRBV7-3 and TRBJ2-1; TRBD1 agrees at 8 bases. This CDR3 is built from 15 residues. The V and J ends lost 4 bases and 6 bases, in that order; junction bases with no gene match: 8. CDR1 and CDR2 (germline): SGHTA, FQGTGA. The CDR3 region has the DNA TGTGCCAGCAGCTCCGACAGGGGTCGGGGCAATGAGCAGTTCTTC. Residues: CASSSDRGRGNEQFF. Drawing the rest from reference TRBV7-3 and TRBJ2-1, the complete variable domain is GAGVSQTPSNKVTEKGKYVELRCDPISGHTALYWYRQSLGQGPEFLIYFQGTGAADDSGLPNDRFFAVRPEGSVSTLKIQRTERGDSAVYLCASSSDRGRGNEQFFGPGTRLTVL.

In this sample, this clonotype turned up once. V is TRBV10-3 and J is TRBJ2-7; 10 bases agree with TRBD1. The CDR3 consists of 17 residues. The J segment lost 6 bases and the V segment lost 0 bases, leaving 11 bases of the junction unmatched. The germline V gene has CDR1 ENHRY and CDR2 SYGVKD. The CDR3 here is CAISESTPGQGRGEQYF. In nucleotides, the CDR3 is TGTGCCATCAGTGAGTCGACTCCGGGACAGGGGCGAGGCGAGCAGTACTTC.

In this sample, this clonotype turned up a few times. CDR3 sequence: CSVAIEDSGNTIYF. CDR3 sequence (DNA): TGCAGCGTTGCAATCGAAGACTCTGGAAACACCATATATTTT. This sequence joins TRBV29-1 and TRBJ1-3; D gene uncertain. V gave up 4 bases and J gave up 0 bases, with 10 bases separating them. The CDR3 is 14 residues long. Germline V gene lookup returns CDR1 SQVTM and CDR2 ANQGSEA.

The V gene is TRBV27, the J gene TRBJ2-4, with a possible D match to TRBD1 (6 bases). This CDR3 region has 15 residues. Trimming shortened V by 4 bases and J by 6 bases, and 16 bases separated the two germline ends. Germline V gene sequence: CDR1 MNHEY, CDR2 SMNVEV (reference sequence). Here the CDR3 DNA reads TGTGCCAGCAGTTCGGCATCCGAGGGGGTAAACATTCAGTACTTC. Protein sequence: CASSSASEGVNIQYF.

The chain couples TRBV11-2 to TRBJ2-1, with D unclear. The CDR3 length is 15 residues. Trimming stripped 5 bases from V and 1 base from J, with 12 bases between. Germline V gene sequence: CDR1 SGHAT, CDR2 FQNNGV. The chain's CDR3 is CASSRSSGSYNEQFF. The CDR3 DNA is TGTGCCAGCAGCCGGAGCTCTGGATCCTACAATGAGCAGTTCTTC.

This clonotype has more than one count but fewer than ten. The rearrangement joins TRBV7-2 to TRBJ1-1; D gene uncertain. This CDR3 is built from 14 residues. The V end was cut by 3 bases, the J end by 0 bases, with 8 bases between. Per the germline V gene, CDR1 is SGHTA and CDR2 is FQGNSA. The CDR3 coding sequence is TGTGCCAGCAGCTTGACCGTGATGAACACTGAAGCTTTCTTT. Its translation: CASSLTVMNTEAFF.

The J gene is TRBJ1-5, the V gene TRBV7-6; no clear D. V lost 5 bases, J lost 4 bases, and 9 bases lay in between. This CDR3 spans 13 amino acids. The germline CDR1 and CDR2 sequences are SGHVS and FNYEAQ. CDR3 residues: CASSPTPNQPQHF. In DNA form, the CDR3 reads TGTGCCAGCAGCCCAACCCCGAATCAGCCCCAGCATTTT.

The CDR3 sequence: CASSLRGSTGELFF. The CDR3 DNA reads as TGTGCCAGCAGCTTACGGGGGAGCACCGGGGAGCTGTTTTTT. The chain carries TRBV7-3 and TRBJ2-2; possibly TRBD2 for D (6 bases). V lost 2 bases and J lost 4, with 8 bases in between. The CDR3 covers 14 residues. Germline CDR1 reads SGHTA; CDR2 reads FQGTGA. The full variable domain, rest sourced from reference TRBV7-3 and TRBJ2-2, is GAGVSQTPSNKVTEKGKYVELRCDPISGHTALYWYRQSLGQGPEFLIYFQGTGAADDSGLPNDRFFAVRPEGSVSTLKIQRTERGDSAVYLCASSLRGSTGELFFGEGSRLTVL.

The rearrangement uses TRBV2 and TRBJ2-2; 7 nucleotides line up with TRBD1. The CDR3 length is 13 residues. Germline V gene data show CDR1 as SNHLY and CDR2 as FYNNEI. Unmatched junction bases numbered 3, after V lost 10 bases and J lost 1 base. The CDR3 loop is CAIRTGNTGELFF. In DNA form, the CDR3 reads TGTGCCATCAGGACAGGGAACACCGGGGAGCTGTTTTTT.

Only a few counts were recorded for this clonotype. This chain uses TRBV19 with TRBJ1-1; D is unclear. The germline V gene encodes CDR1 LNHDA and CDR2 SQIVND (reference sequence). Deletions cut 4 bases from V and 7 bases from J, with 7 bases between. This CDR3 has 11 amino acids. The CDR3 DNA is TGTGCCAGTAGTAAAAAGTTTGAAGCTTTCTTT. Amino acid sequence: CASSKKFEAFF.

V is TRBV6-1 and J is TRBJ1-2; no clear D. Trimming stripped 3 bases from V and 3 bases from J, with 8 bases between. The CDR3 has 13 residues. CDR1 MNHNS and CDR2 SASEGT come from the germline V gene. CDR3 coding DNA: TGTGCCAGCAGTGAGACCGATTACTATGGCTACACCTTC. This translates into CASSETDYYGYTF.

This clonotype was detected only a few times. The V gene is TRBV7-8, the J gene TRBJ2-2; 13 bases map to TRBD2. J lost 5 bases, V lost 5 bases, and 5 bases had no gene match. This CDR3 comprises 16 residues. Germline CDR1 and CDR2: SGHVS and FQNEAQ. In DNA, the CDR3 is TGTGCCAGCAGCATCGGACTAGCGGGGGCGACCGGGGAGCTGTTTTTT. This sequence encodes CASSIGLAGATGELFF.

V and J are TRBV4-1 and TRBJ1-2, with D tentatively TRBD1 (5 bases). V gave up 8 bases and J gave up 1 base, with 17 bases separating them. CDR1 MGHRA and CDR2 YSYEKL come from the germline V gene. This CDR3 has 15 residues. CDR3 coding DNA: TGCGCCAGCGGAACGACAGCCAACTTTAACTATGGCTACACCTTC. This translates into CASGTTANFNYGYTF.

This chain joins TRBV11-1 and TRBJ2-1; D might be TRBD1 (5 bases). Germline loops: CDR1 SGHAT, CDR2 FQDESV (reference sequence). This CDR3 comprises 15 residues. V was shortened by 3 bases and J by 0 bases, with 9 bases between the two germline ends. The CDR3 region is CASSFAQGSYNEQFF. The CDR3 DNA sequence: TGTGCCAGCAGCTTTGCGCAGGGCTCCTACAATGAGCAGTTCTTC.

The chain links TRBV3-1 to TRBJ2-1, with 7 bases matching TRBD2. From germline, CDR1 is LGHDT and CDR2 YNNKEL (reference sequence). The CDR3 runs 19 residues. The J segment lost 0 bases and the V segment lost 0 bases, leaving 11 bases of the junction unmatched. The CDR3 coding sequence is TGTGCCAGCAGCCAAGAAAGTCTAGCGGACAAGAGCTCCTACAATGAGCAGTTCTTC. It encodes CASSQESLADKSSYNEQFF.

This clonotype was picked up a small number of times. The rearrangement uses TRBV6-1 and TRBJ1-3; D remains unclear. Germline CDR1 and CDR2: MNHNS and SASEGT. Trimming left V 9 bases short and J 3 bases short, with 15 bases between. The CDR3 runs 14 residues. Here the CDR3 DNA reads TGTGCCAGTTCCGGCCCGTCGGATGGAAACACCATATATTTT. Encoded protein: CASSGPSDGNTIYF.

This clonotype was picked up many times. V and J are TRBV7-2 and TRBJ1-4; possibly TRBD1 for D (6 bases). Germline V lookup: CDR1 SGHTA, CDR2 FQGNSA. This CDR3 has 14 amino acids. Trimming shortened V by 5 bases and J by 8 bases, and 15 bases separated the two germline ends. The CDR3 loop is CASSPGAGKEKLFF. CDR3 bases: TGTGCCAGCAGCCCAGGGGCAGGGAAAGAAAAACTGTTTTTT.

CDR3 DNA sequence: TGTGCCAGCAGCTTGGGACAGACTTCCTCCTACGAGCAGTACTTC. This sequence encodes CASSLGQTSSYEQYF. J is TRBJ2-7 and V is TRBV7-4; 7 nucleotides agree with TRBD1. This CDR3 is 15 amino acids long. Germline assignment: CDR1 SGHVT and CDR2 SQSDAQ. V lost 3 bases to trimming and J lost 0 bases; unmatched junction nucleotides: 5.

The chain joins TRBV27 to TRBJ2-6, with a weak D call TRBD2 (5 bases). Germline lookup yields CDR1 MNHEY and CDR2 SMNVEV (reference sequence). V lost 0 bases to trimming and J lost 4 bases, with 19 bases between them. This CDR3 is built from 19 residues. CDR3 loop: CASSLSMGWGTGGANVLTF. Written as DNA, the CDR3 is TGTGCCAGCAGTTTATCAATGGGTTGGGGTACGGGAGGGGCCAACGTCCTGACTTTC.